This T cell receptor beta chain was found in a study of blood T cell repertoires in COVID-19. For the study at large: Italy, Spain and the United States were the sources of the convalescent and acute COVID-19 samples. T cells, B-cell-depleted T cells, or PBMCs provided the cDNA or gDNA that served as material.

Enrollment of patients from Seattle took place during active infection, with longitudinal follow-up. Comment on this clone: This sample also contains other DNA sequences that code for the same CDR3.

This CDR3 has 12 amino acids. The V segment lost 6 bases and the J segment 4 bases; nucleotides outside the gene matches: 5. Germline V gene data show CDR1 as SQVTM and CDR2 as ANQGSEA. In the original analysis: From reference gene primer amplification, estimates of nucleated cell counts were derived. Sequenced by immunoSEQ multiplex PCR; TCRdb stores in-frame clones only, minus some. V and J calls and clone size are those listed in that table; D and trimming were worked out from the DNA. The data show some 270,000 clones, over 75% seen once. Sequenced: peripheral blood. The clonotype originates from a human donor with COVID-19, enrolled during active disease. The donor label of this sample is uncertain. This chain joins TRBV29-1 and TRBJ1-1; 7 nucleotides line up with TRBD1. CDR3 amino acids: CSVRQGGTEAFF. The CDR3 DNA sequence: TGCAGCGTCCGACAGGGTGGCACTGAAGCTTTCTTT.